This T cell receptor (beta chain) emerged from a study of response to subunit inactivated influenza vaccine. Notes on the study in general: Authors suggested few new T cells are recruited by each seasonal influenza vaccination.

TCRdb reprocessed the RT-PCR reads via MiXCR and lists one record per CDR3 protein. In the table there are about 150,000 distinct CDR3 sequences, about 11% of which are singletons. CDR1 MGHRA and CDR2 YSYEKL come from the germline V gene. With 3 bases removed from V and 2 bases from J, the gap between germline ends came to 17 bases. The CDR3 length is 18 residues. This clonotype was picked up a small number of times. Its antigen is not identified. The TCR originated in a man aged 50-75 years who received an inactivated influenza vaccine. The sample consisted of CD8+ T cells sorted from PBMCs, taken roughly 24 months after vaccination. The chain recombines TRBV4-1 with TRBJ1-6; tentatively, D is TRBD1 (5 bases). The CDR3: CASSHHTGTRPYNSPLHF. The CDR3 coding sequence is TGCGCCAGCAGCCACCATACCGGGACCAGACCCTATAATTCACCCCTCCACTTT.